The subject of this entry is one T cell receptor beta chain. The antigen is undetermined. In TCRdb, the 5' RACE reads were re-called with MiXCR into one record per CDR3 protein. The sample has about 150,000 distinct CDR3 sequences; over 15% are singletons. This sample was taken from a study of T-cell memory formation after mild COVID-19. Study summary: Largely donor-specific sequence clusters came from a couple of donors.

The V gene's germline CDR1 is KGHSH and CDR2 LQKENI. Trimming cost V 8 bases and J 0 bases, with 13 bases left between them. The CDR3 runs 14 residues. General study points: Clones that shrank (day 15 to 85) were balanced CD4/CD8, whereas later expanders leaned CD4+. The main location of contracting CD4+ clones was CM and EM, and that of contracting CD8+ clones was EMRA.

The chain is built from TRBV18 and TRBJ1-1; D gene ambiguous. Input material: PBMCs or a T cell subset sorted from them (not recorded which). This receptor was taken from an adult woman who had mild COVID-19 (a few samples of this study predate the infection). Cell type and time point are not known. CDR3 coding DNA: TGTGCCAGCGAAACCGGGTTGATGAACACTGAAGCTTTCTTT. It translates to CASETGLMNTEAFF.